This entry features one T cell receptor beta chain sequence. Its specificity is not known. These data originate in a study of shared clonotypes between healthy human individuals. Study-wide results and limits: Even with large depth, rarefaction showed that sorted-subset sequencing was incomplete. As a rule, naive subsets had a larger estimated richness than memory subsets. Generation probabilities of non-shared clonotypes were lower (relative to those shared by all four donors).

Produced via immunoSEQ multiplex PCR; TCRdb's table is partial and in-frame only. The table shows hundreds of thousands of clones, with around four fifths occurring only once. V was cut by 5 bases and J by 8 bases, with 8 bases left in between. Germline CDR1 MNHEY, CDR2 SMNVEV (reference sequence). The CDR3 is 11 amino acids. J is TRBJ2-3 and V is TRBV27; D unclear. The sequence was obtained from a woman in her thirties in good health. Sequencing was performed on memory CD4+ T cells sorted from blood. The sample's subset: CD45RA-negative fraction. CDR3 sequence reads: CASSGPGTQYF. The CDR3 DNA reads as TGTGCCAGCAGTGGGCCGGGTACGCAGTATTTT.